The 11 T cell receptor beta chains below come from one sample, sequenced in a study of Ad26.COV2.S vaccination and SARS-CoV-2 variants. Method: immunoSEQ multiplex PCR; TCRdb's copy keeps in-frame clones and lacks some. In the table there are roughly 100,000 clones, around three quarters of which are singletons. The sample here was peripheral blood, taken after recovery from COVID-19. The receptors shown here come from a human donor who had recovered from COVID-19.

This clone was observed a few times. The CDR3 DNA follows: TGTGCCAGCAGCGGGGCCGGCTACGAGCAGTACTTC. The encoded protein is CASSGAGYEQYF. The rearrangement joins TRBV9 to TRBJ2-7; the D is unclear. The CDR3 covers 12 residues. Germline values: CDR1 SGDLS, CDR2 YYNGEE. V was trimmed by 3 bases and J by 3 bases, leaving 7 bases between them.

The CDR3 bases are TGCGCCAGCCTCCTCGGGGGGGGCTCCTACAATGAGCAGTTCTTC. Protein sequence: CASLLGGGSYNEQFF. The V call is TRBV5-1, the J call TRBJ2-1, with TRBD2 matching over 8 bases. The CDR3 runs to 15 residues. CDR1 SGHRS and CDR2 YFSETQ come from the germline V gene. Trimming removed 7 bases from V and 0 bases from J; junction bases left unmatched: 6.

The rearrangement uses TRBV28 and TRBJ2-5, with TRBD2 identical over 10 bases. The germline V gene has CDR1 MDHEN and CDR2 SYDVKM. This CDR3 region has 19 residues. The V segment lost 1 base and the J segment 0 bases; nucleotides outside the gene matches: 11. CDR3 nucleotides: TGTGCCAGCAGTTTATTTCTAGCGGGGGCCTCGAGGGACCAAGAGACCCAGTACTTC. Its translation is CASSLFLAGASRDQETQYF.

This chain uses TRBV9 with TRBJ2-7; D is possibly TRBD1 (6 bases). The germline CDR1 and CDR2 sequences are SGDLS and YYNGEE. V dropped 2 bases and J dropped 7 bases, with 16 bases sitting between them. The CDR3 covers 14 residues. CDR3 bases: TGTGCCAGCAGCGTTCGAGAGGGGGTCGGGGAGCAGTACTTC. Amino acid sequence: CASSVREGVGEQYF.

The gene calls are TRBV7-2 and TRBJ1-2, with D unresolved. The germline V and J ends were trimmed by 1 base and 8 bases, with 14 bases remaining between them. The germline gives CDR1 SGHTA, CDR2 FQGNSA. CDR3 length: 14 residues. The CDR3 DNA reads TGTGCCAGCAGCTTAGTTAGAGGGTCCTGGGGCTACACCTTC. Translated, it gives CASSLVRGSWGYTF.

The chain is built from TRBV28 and TRBJ1-2; possibly TRBD1 for D (6 bases). The V gene lost 1 base and the J gene lost 6 bases, with 12 bases spanning the gap. The CDR3 length is 14 residues. Germline V gene sequence: CDR1 MDHEN, CDR2 SYDVKM. CDR3 coding DNA: TGTGCCAGCAGTTTATTTGGGGGCGCCAATGGCTACACCTTC. It translates to CASSLFGGANGYTF.

The chain has TRBV4-3 and TRBJ2-6, with unresolved D. Trimming pared 0 bases from V and 0 bases from J, leaving 9 bases between. The CDR3 extends over 17 amino acids. From germline, CDR1 is LGHNA and CDR2 YSLEER. CDR3 loop: CASSQDVSGSGANVLTF. Here the CDR3 DNA reads TGCGCCAGCAGCCAAGATGTATCAGGCTCTGGGGCCAACGTCCTGACTTTC.

The J gene is TRBJ1-6, the V gene TRBV6-5; D is uncertain. This CDR3 has 13 residues. Looked up from germline, CDR1 is MNHEY and CDR2 is SVGAGI. V was trimmed by 6 bases and J by 9 bases, leaving 12 bases between them. The CDR3 nucleotides are TGTGCCAGCAGCCCAACACTATCTTCACCCCTCCACTTT. Residues: CASSPTLSSPLHF.

The chain employs TRBV6-4 and TRBJ2-5; perhaps TRBD2 as D (6 bases). The CDR3 consists of 15 residues. Germline V CDR1 and CDR2: MRHNA, SNTAGT. The ends were cut back, 3 bases at V and 1 base at J, with 12 bases in the middle. This chain's CDR3 is CASSEDAGPQETQYF. The CDR3 nucleotides are TGTGCCAGCAGTGAGGACGCGGGGCCCCAAGAGACCCAGTACTTC.

V is TRBV29-1 and J is TRBJ2-5; a weak D match, TRBD1 (6 bases). This CDR3 spans 15 amino acids. CDR1 is SQVTM, CDR2 ANQGSEA, per germline. V shed 7 bases and J shed 3 bases, with 21 bases lying between them. This CDR3 is CSARPGPGGEETQYF. The CDR3 DNA reads TGCAGCGCCCGACCGGGACCTGGGGGCGAAGAGACCCAGTACTTC.

This clone is a singleton in its sample. The genes are TRBV29-1 and TRBJ2-3; 9 nucleotides agree with TRBD2. This CDR3 has 14 residues. The V gene's germline CDR1 is SQVTM and CDR2 ANQGSEA. Losses at the gene ends were 5 bases for V and 3 bases for J; bases not matched to a gene: 6. The CDR3, as DNA: TGCAGCGTTAAAGCGGGGGGCTTTACAGATACGCAGTATTTT. This translates into CSVKAGGFTDTQYF.